The 15 T cell receptor beta chains below were found in one sample sequenced in a study of cytotoxic CD8 clonotypes in ibrutinib-treated CLL. This table comes from immunoSEQ multiplex PCR, and its TCRdb copy is limited to in-frame clones, with some not included. The table has about 18,000 clones, approximately 82% seen once. This specimen was PBMCs, taken before ibrutinib treatment. These receptors were collected from a human donor with chronic lymphocytic leukemia.

In this sample, this clone turned up a few times. The gene calls are TRBV18 and TRBJ2-1; 8 bases agree with TRBD2. The V segment lost 8 bases and the J segment 7 bases; nucleotides outside the gene matches: 13. Germline assignment: CDR1 KGHSH and CDR2 LQKENI. The CDR3 extends over 15 amino acids. The CDR3: CASAPPAGARNEQFF. CDR3 DNA: TGTGCCAGCGCTCCCCCAGCGGGAGCCAGAAATGAGCAGTTCTTC.

The chain recombines TRBV7-9 with TRBJ1-1; D unresolved. The CDR3 contains 12 residues. CDR1 is SEHNR and CDR2 is FQNEAQ in the germline V gene (reference sequence). The V end lost 5 bases, the J end lost 10 bases, and 14 bases lay between the germline ends. The CDR3 loop reads CASSVILWGAFF. CDR3 DNA sequence: TGTGCCAGCAGCGTGATTTTGTGGGGAGCTTTCTTT.

This clone was recorded only once. V is TRBV6-5 and J is TRBJ1-2; tentative D call: TRBD1 (5 bases). Trimming cost V 0 bases and J 6 bases, with 8 bases left between them. Germline CDR1 and CDR2: MNHEY and SVGAGI. This CDR3 contains 13 residues. This CDR3 reads CASSYSAGDGYTF. CDR3 DNA sequence: TGTGCCAGCAGTTACTCGGCGGGGGATGGCTACACCTTC.

The rearrangement joins TRBV7-2 to TRBJ2-5; 9 nucleotides match TRBD1. Germline V lookup: CDR1 SGHTA, CDR2 FQGNSA. V lost 1 base and J lost 5; bases outside the gene matches: 5. CDR3 length: 15 amino acids. The CDR3: CASSLVGGQGETQYF. CDR3 in DNA: TGTGCCAGCAGCTTAGTCGGCGGACAGGGGGAGACCCAGTACTTC.

There are a few counts of this clone. The chain combines TRBV2 with TRBJ2-1, with D perhaps matching TRBD2 (6 bases). Germline lookup yields CDR1 SNHLY and CDR2 FYNNEI. CDR3 length equals 14 residues. V was clipped by 10 bases and J by 4 bases, with 17 bases between them. Here the CDR3 DNA reads TGTGCCACCCGACTGGAGGGAGCATACAATGAGCAGTTCTTC. Its translation: CATRLEGAYNEQFF.

The chain links TRBV9 to TRBJ2-1; the D is unclear. The CDR3 covers 15 residues. Germline values: CDR1 SGDLS, CDR2 YYNGEE. Trimming removed 0 bases from V and 2 bases from J, with 9 bases in between. CDR3 protein: CASSVGSLPYNEQFF. CDR3 in DNA: TGTGCCAGCAGCGTAGGCTCCCTGCCCTACAATGAGCAGTTCTTC.

CDR3 loop: CAGGAEETQYF. In DNA, the CDR3 is TGTGCCGGAGGAGCGGAGGAGACCCAGTACTTC. The chain combines TRBV30 with TRBJ2-5, with TRBD2 as a possible D gene (5 bases). From germline, CDR1 is GTSNPN and CDR2 SVGIG (reference sequence). The V gene lost 8 bases and the J gene lost 5 bases, with 12 bases spanning the gap. The CDR3 covers 11 residues.

The chain joins TRBV28 to TRBJ2-7; 9 positions match TRBD2. CDR3 length: 20 amino acids. Trimming at V came to 7 bases and at J to 0 bases, leaving 22 bases not matched to a gene. Germline V gene lookup returns CDR1 MDHEN and CDR2 SYDVKM. CDR3 residues: CASNAPRQGVSSGSSYEQYF. The DNA of the CDR3 is TGTGCCAGCAATGCCCCGAGGCAGGGGGTTAGTAGCGGGAGCTCCTACGAGCAGTACTTC.

CDR3 in amino acids: CASSLRVSGNEQFF. CDR3 DNA sequence: TGTGCCAGCAGTTTGCGGGTGTCAGGGAATGAGCAGTTCTTC. V is TRBV28 and J is TRBJ2-1, with D perhaps TRBD1 or TRBD2 (5 bases each). V shed 3 bases and J shed 7 bases, with 13 bases lying between them. Germline lookup yields CDR1 MDHEN and CDR2 SYDVKM. The CDR3 spans 14 residues.

The chain combines TRBV5-5 with TRBJ2-7; a possible D gene is TRBD2 (5 bases). Germline lookup yields CDR1 SGHKS and CDR2 YYEKEE (reference sequence). V dropped 0 bases and J dropped 3 bases, with 10 bases sitting between them. This CDR3 contains 14 residues. This CDR3 is CASSLGGLIYEQYF. CDR3 nucleotides: TGTGCCAGCAGCTTGGGCGGGCTGATCTACGAGCAGTACTTC. The full variable domain, in which reference TRBV5-5 and TRBJ2-7 provide the parts outside the CDR3, is DAGVTQSPTHLIKTRGQQVTLRCSPISGHKSVSWYQQVLGQGPQFIFQYYEKEERGRGNFPDRFSARQFPNYSSELNVNALLLGDSALYLCASSLGGLIYEQYFGPGTRLTVT.

Worth noting for this clone: Because the CDR3's place on the DNA is in doubt, the DNA is left out and the CDR3 is given as listed by TCRdb. The chain has TRBV6-5 and TRBJ1-2; TRBD1, the table's D call, was not compared with the DNA. The CDR3 spans 14 amino acids, including both terminal residues. Germline CDR1 is MNHEY and CDR2 is SVGAGI. The CDR3 spells CASSTSAGNYGYTF.

The chain has TRBV7-9 and TRBJ1-3, with a possible D match to TRBD1 (5 bases). This CDR3 is built from 11 residues. Germline CDR1 SEHNR, CDR2 FQNEAQ (reference sequence). The V end was cut by 6 bases, the J end by 8 bases, with 8 bases between. The DNA of the CDR3 is TGTGCCAGCAGTTGGGGGGACACCATATATTTT. Protein sequence: CASSWGDTIYF.

The chain is built from TRBV4-1 and TRBJ2-1; a possible D gene is TRBD2 (5 bases). The V gene lost 0 bases and the J gene lost 1 base, with 13 bases spanning the gap. Germline CDR1 MGHRA, CDR2 YSYEKL. The CDR3 spans 17 residues. This chain's CDR3 is CASSQDPSGGSYNEQFF. The CDR3 DNA reads as TGCGCCAGCAGCCAAGATCCCAGCGGTGGATCCTACAATGAGCAGTTCTTC.

This clone came up a few times. The rearrangement links TRBV5-1 to TRBJ1-2, with D tentatively TRBD1 (5 bases). This CDR3 comprises 14 residues. CDR1 and CDR2 (germline): SGHRS, YFSETQ. The germline V and J ends were trimmed by 2 bases and 6 bases, with 14 bases remaining between them. The CDR3 sequence: CASSFSAGDHGYTF. For the CDR3, the DNA is TGCGCCAGCAGCTTTTCCGCGGGGGACCATGGCTACACCTTC.

This chain joins TRBV5-5 and TRBJ2-5; D remains unclear. Between the trimmed V and J ends, which lost 0 bases and 5 bases, there was a span of 14 bases. The length of the CDR3 is 15 residues. From germline, CDR1 is SGHKS and CDR2 YYEKEE (reference sequence). The CDR3 nucleotides read TGTGCCAGCAGCTTGGAAGACCGCTTAGGGGAGACCCAGTACTTC. Translation: CASSLEDRLGETQYF.